This T cell receptor beta chain came from a study of technical replicates of blood from several donors. Sequencing was performed with immunoSEQ multiplex PCR; in TCRdb, only in-frame clones are kept and a portion is missing. The table has 85,000 to 100,000 clones, around 95% seen once; the top ten hold over 0.25%. Germline-derived CDR1 and CDR2 are MNHEY and SMNVEV (reference sequence). The CDR3 loop spans 14 amino acids. The germline V and J ends were trimmed by 4 bases and 13 bases, with 17 bases remaining between them. Sequences were obtained from T cells isolated from PBMCs. The sequence was collected from a human donor in good health. The chain couples TRBV27 to TRBJ2-6, with D possibly matching TRBD1 (6 bases). DNA for the CDR3: TGTGCCAGCAGTTCCCCGACAGGCCCCTTTGTCCTGACTTTC. Translating gives CASSSPTGPFVLTF.